A single sample is the source of the 20 T cell receptor beta chains below, sequenced in a study of T-cell reconstitution after alpha-beta-depleted transplantation in children. Library preparation (for TCRbeta) was performed with unique molecular identifiers. MiXCR, run by TCRdb on the PCR reads, gives a single entry per CDR3 protein. The table includes around 420,000 distinct CDR3 sequences, 15% to 20% detected once. Sequenced material: PBMCs, mostly from graft donor cells, taken 360 days after TCRalphabeta/CD19-depleted stem cell transplant. These receptors all come from a boy under two years old who had a stem cell transplant for Wiskott-Aldrich syndrome, so the T cells may come from the graft donor.

The chain uses TRBV28 and TRBJ2-1; no clear D. The V end lost 8 bases, the J end lost 8 bases, and 13 bases lay between the germline ends. The CDR3 loop spans 12 amino acids. CDR1 and CDR2 from the germline V gene are MDHEN and SYDVKM. The CDR3 coding sequence is TGTGCCAGCGGGGAACTCAACCATGAGCAGTTCTTC. Its protein is CASGELNHEQFF.

This clonotype was seen a few times. The chain couples TRBV7-2 to TRBJ2-7, with 8 nucleotides matching TRBD1. The CDR3 totals 16 residues. Germline V lookup: CDR1 SGHTA, CDR2 FQGNSA. Trimming removed 5 bases from V and 4 bases from J; junction bases left unmatched: 13. CDR3 sequence reads: CASSPHAGTGSYEQYF. CDR3 bases: TGTGCCAGCAGCCCACATGCCGGGACAGGATCTTACGAGCAGTACTTC.

The chain couples TRBV5-1 to TRBJ2-1, with D uncertain. The CDR3 has 14 amino acids. The ends were cut back, 0 bases at V and 6 bases at J, with 10 bases in the middle. Germline V gene sequence: CDR1 SGHRS, CDR2 YFSETQ. The CDR3 reads CASSLGTTFNEQFF. The CDR3 region has the DNA TGCGCCAGCAGCTTGGGGACGACCTTCAATGAGCAGTTCTTC.

The chain employs TRBV13 and TRBJ2-7; 8 bases map to TRBD2. The length of the CDR3 is 15 residues. J lost 2 bases, V lost 5 bases, and 8 bases had no gene match. Germline-derived CDR1 and CDR2 are PRHDT and FYEKMQ (reference sequence). CDR3 sequence: CASSPTGGRPYEQYF. The CDR3 DNA reads as TGTGCCAGCAGCCCAACCGGCGGGAGGCCCTACGAGCAGTACTTC.

This chain connects TRBV10-3 to TRBJ2-7; TRBD1 aligns across 8 bases. V dropped 4 bases and J dropped 2; count of bases not matched to a gene: 7. CDR1 is ENHRY and CDR2 is SYGVKD in the germline V gene. The CDR3 loop spans 15 amino acids. CDR3 sequence reads: CAISVTGQAPYEQYF. The CDR3 coding sequence is TGTGCCATCAGTGTTACGGGACAGGCCCCCTACGAGCAGTACTTC.

This clonotype was seen a handful of times. This chain joins TRBV10-1 and TRBJ2-3; TRBD1 agrees at 11 bases. After removal of 6 bases from V and 1 base from J, the junction contained 6 bases not matched to a gene. The CDR3 contains 16 residues. Germline V gene lookup returns CDR1 WNHNN and CDR2 SYGVQD (reference sequence). As DNA, the CDR3 is TGCGCCAGCAGCCGGGACAGGGGGTTTGGCACAGATACGCAGTATTTT. Translated, it gives CASSRDRGFGTDTQYF.

This clonotype was recorded many times. The rearrangement joins TRBV7-9 to TRBJ2-1, with a possible D match to TRBD1 (5 bases). This CDR3 region has 15 residues. The V and J ends lost 2 bases and 0 bases respectively, with 8 bases between them. Germline V gives CDR1 SEHNR, CDR2 FQNEAQ (reference sequence). This CDR3 is CASSLWQGSYNEQFF. The CDR3 coding sequence is TGTGCCAGCAGCTTATGGCAGGGCTCCTACAATGAGCAGTTCTTC.

This clonotype occurred a few times. This chain links TRBV7-9 with TRBJ2-3; 9 bases match TRBD1. The germline CDR1 and CDR2 sequences are SEHNR and FQNEAQ (reference sequence). The CDR3 runs 15 residues. J was trimmed by 3 bases and V by 3 bases; bases with no gene match: 4. The CDR3 nucleotides read TGTGCCAGCAGCTTTGGGACAGGGACTACAGATACGCAGTATTTT. Translating it yields CASSFGTGTTDTQYF. The variable domain in full, with the rest retrieved from reference TRBV7-9 and TRBJ2-3, is DTGVSQNPRHKITKRGQNVTFRCDPISEHNRLYWYRQTLGQGPEFLTYFQNEAQLEKSRLLSDRFSAERPKGSFSTLEIQRTEQGDSAMYLCASSFGTGTTDTQYFGPGTRLTVL.

This sequence joins TRBV24-1 and TRBJ2-1; TRBD1 aligns across 7 bases. The CDR3 has 16 amino acids. The V and J ends lost 0 bases and 6 bases, in that order; junction bases with no gene match: 7. Germline V gene sequence: CDR1 KGHDR, CDR2 SFDVKD. This chain's CDR3 is CATSDLYRGAINEQFF. The CDR3 DNA reads TGTGCCACCAGTGATTTGTACAGGGGTGCAATCAATGAGCAGTTCTTC.

This clonotype was observed many times. The chain has TRBV12-3 or TRBV12-4 and TRBJ1-2, with TRBD1 identical over 8 bases. V lost 1 base, J lost 5 bases, and 3 bases stayed unmatched. This CDR3 spans 14 amino acids. The CDR3 is CASSLDRGLYGYTF. The CDR3 DNA sequence: TGTGCCAGCAGTTTAGACAGGGGGTTATATGGCTACACCTTC.

The chain recombines TRBV18 with TRBJ2-7; 9 positions match TRBD2. J was trimmed by 2 bases and V by 1 base; bases with no gene match: 6. Germline-derived CDR1 and CDR2 are KGHSH and LQKENI. There are 16 residues in the CDR3. Here the CDR3 reads CASSPQGLARAYEQYF. The CDR3 DNA reads TGTGCCAGCTCACCACAGGGACTAGCAAGGGCCTACGAGCAGTACTTC.

The chain's CDR3 is CASSQARPLHGFATGDTQYF. The CDR3 coding sequence is TGCGCCAGCAGCCAAGCCAGACCCTTACATGGTTTCGCTACGGGAGATACGCAGTATTTT. The chain carries TRBV4-1 and TRBJ2-3, with no clear D. V dropped 1 base and J dropped 5 bases, with 28 bases sitting between them. Germline CDR1 MGHRA, CDR2 YSYEKL. This CDR3 contains 20 residues.

The sample holds a few counts of this clonotype. This chain connects TRBV10-3 to TRBJ1-4; TRBD1 agrees at 11 bases. This CDR3 contains 14 residues. The V and J ends lost 8 bases and 5 bases, in that order; junction bases with no gene match: 4. The germline V gene encodes CDR1 ENHRY and CDR2 SYGVKD. CDR3 DNA: TGTGCCATCGGGAGGGACAGGGGGAATGAAAAACTGTTTTTT. It translates to CAIGRDRGNEKLFF.

This clonotype was detected a few times. The V and J genes are TRBV18 and TRBJ2-3; D uncertain. V dropped 2 bases and J dropped 7 bases, with 13 bases sitting between them. This CDR3 comprises 14 residues. The V gene's germline CDR1 is KGHSH and CDR2 LQKENI. The CDR3 DNA reads as TGTGCCAGCTCACCAGCCACTAAGGATTATACGCAGTATTTT. It specifies CASSPATKDYTQYF.

The chain combines TRBV11-2 with TRBJ2-1; 14 nucleotides line up with TRBD2. The germline CDR1 and CDR2 sequences are SGHAT and FQNNGV. The CDR3 consists of 19 residues. V trimming: 5 bases; J trimming: 1 base; junction bases outside the gene matches: 10. CDR3 sequence (DNA): TGTGCCAGCAGCAAGCCTCGACTAGCGGGGGGGCGTTCCTACAATGAGCAGTTCTTC. Protein sequence: CASSKPRLAGGRSYNEQFF.

The gene calls are TRBV28 and TRBJ2-5, with D possibly matching TRBD1 (5 bases). The CDR3 is 15 amino acids. CDR1 and CDR2 from the germline V gene are MDHEN and SYDVKM. Deletions cut 1 base from V and 5 bases from J, with 14 bases between. The CDR3: CASSLSLRNRETQYF. CDR3 sequence (DNA): TGTGCCAGCAGTTTATCCCTCCGCAACAGGGAGACCCAGTACTTC.

In its sample, this clonotype was seen many times. The chain is built from TRBV5-1 and TRBJ2-3; D is undetermined. V lost 0 bases and J lost 4, with 15 bases in between. In germline, CDR1 is SGHRS, CDR2 YFSETQ. The CDR3 loop spans 16 amino acids. For the CDR3, the DNA is TGCGCCAGCAGCTTGGAACTAACCGGTCGCTCAGATACGCAGTATTTT. Translating it yields CASSLELTGRSDTQYF.

This clonotype was seen a few times. The rearrangement links TRBV20-1 to TRBJ1-5; TRBD1 is a possible D gene (5 bases). From germline, CDR1 is DFQATT and CDR2 SNEGSKA (reference sequence). The CDR3 extends over 14 amino acids. V was shortened by 3 bases and J by 2 bases, with 11 bases between the two germline ends. The CDR3 DNA reads as TGCAGTGCTAGGCCCCTAGGGGGCAATCAGCCCCAGCATTTT. Protein product: CSARPLGGNQPQHF.

In its sample, this clonotype was seen a few times. The genes are TRBV7-2 and TRBJ2-2; D gene unclear. This CDR3 region has 13 residues. Trimming shortened V by 1 base and J by 7 bases, and 7 bases separated the two germline ends. Germline CDR1 and CDR2: SGHTA and FQGNSA. DNA for the CDR3: TGTGCCAGCAGCTTAGAGGCAGACGGGGAGCTGTTTTTT. Encoded protein: CASSLEADGELFF.

This clonotype was seen a handful of times. The chain has TRBV5-1 and TRBJ1-6, with D possibly being TRBD1 (6 bases). This CDR3 has 13 residues. V was cut by 0 bases and J by 8 bases, with 6 bases left in between. Germline V gene sequence: CDR1 SGHRS, CDR2 YFSETQ. This CDR3 reads CASSLEGDSPLHF. For the CDR3, the DNA is TGCGCCAGCAGCTTGGAGGGGGATTCACCCCTCCACTTT.